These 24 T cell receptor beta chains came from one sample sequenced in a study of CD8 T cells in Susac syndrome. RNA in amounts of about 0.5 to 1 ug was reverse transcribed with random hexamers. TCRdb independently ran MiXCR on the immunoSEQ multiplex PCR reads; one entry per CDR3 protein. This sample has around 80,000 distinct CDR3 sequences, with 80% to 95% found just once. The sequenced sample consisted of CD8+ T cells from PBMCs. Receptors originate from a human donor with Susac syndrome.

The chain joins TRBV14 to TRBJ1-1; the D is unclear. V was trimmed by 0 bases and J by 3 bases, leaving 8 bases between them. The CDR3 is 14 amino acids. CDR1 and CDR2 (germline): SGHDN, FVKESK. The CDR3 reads CASSQDRRYTEAFF. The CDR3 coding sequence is TGTGCCAGCAGCCAAGACAGGCGATACACTGAAGCTTTCTTT. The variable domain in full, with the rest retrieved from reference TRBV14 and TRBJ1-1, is EAGVTQFPSHSVIEKGQTVTLRCDPISGHDNLYWYRRVMGKEIKFLLHFVKESKQDESGMPNNRFLAERTGGTYSTLKVQPAELEDSGVYFCASSQDRRYTEAFFGQGTRLTVV.

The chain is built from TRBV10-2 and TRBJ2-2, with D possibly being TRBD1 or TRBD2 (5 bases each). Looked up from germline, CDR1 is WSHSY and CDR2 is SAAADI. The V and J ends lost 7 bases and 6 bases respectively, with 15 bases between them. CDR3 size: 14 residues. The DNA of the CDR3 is TGCGCCAGCAACGAGGGGCTAGTTCCCGGGGAGCTGTTTTTT. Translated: CASNEGLVPGELFF.

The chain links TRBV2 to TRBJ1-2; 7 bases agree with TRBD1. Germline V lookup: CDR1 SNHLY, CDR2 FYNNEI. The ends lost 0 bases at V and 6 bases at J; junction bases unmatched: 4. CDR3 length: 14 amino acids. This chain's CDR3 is CASSEAYRGDGYTF. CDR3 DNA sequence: TGTGCCAGCAGTGAAGCGTACAGGGGTGATGGCTACACCTTC.

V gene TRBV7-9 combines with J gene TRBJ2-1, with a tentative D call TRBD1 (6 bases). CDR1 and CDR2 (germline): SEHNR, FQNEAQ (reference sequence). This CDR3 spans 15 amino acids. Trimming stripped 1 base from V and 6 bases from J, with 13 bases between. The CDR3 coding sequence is TGTGCCAGCAGCTTAGGGACAGACCCTACCAATGAGCAGTTCTTC. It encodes CASSLGTDPTNEQFF.

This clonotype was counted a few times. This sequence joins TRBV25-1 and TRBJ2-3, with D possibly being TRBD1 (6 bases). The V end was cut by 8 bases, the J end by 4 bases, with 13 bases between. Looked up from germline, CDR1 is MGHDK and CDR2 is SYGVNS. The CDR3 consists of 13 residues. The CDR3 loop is CASEGVGADTQYF. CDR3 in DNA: TGTGCCAGCGAGGGGGTCGGCGCAGATACGCAGTATTTT.

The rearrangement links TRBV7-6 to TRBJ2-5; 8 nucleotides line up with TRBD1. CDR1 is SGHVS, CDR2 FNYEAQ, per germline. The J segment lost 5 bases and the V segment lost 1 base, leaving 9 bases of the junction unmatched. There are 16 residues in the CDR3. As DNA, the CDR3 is TGTGCCAGCAGCTTAGGAACGGACAGGGAATACGAGACCCAGTACTTC. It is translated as CASSLGTDREYETQYF. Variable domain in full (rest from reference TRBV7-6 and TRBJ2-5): GAGVSQSPRYKVTKRGQDVALRCDPISGHVSLYWYRQALGQGPEFLTYFNYEAQQDKSGLPNDRFSAERPEGSISTLTIQRTEQRDSAMYRCASSLGTDREYETQYFGPGTRLLVL.

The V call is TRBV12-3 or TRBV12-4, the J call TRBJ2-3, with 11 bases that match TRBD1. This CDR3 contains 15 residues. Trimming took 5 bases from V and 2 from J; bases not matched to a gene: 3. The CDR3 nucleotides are TGTGCCAGCAGTGGACAGGGGGCCCACACAGATACGCAGTATTTT. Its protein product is CASSGQGAHTDTQYF.

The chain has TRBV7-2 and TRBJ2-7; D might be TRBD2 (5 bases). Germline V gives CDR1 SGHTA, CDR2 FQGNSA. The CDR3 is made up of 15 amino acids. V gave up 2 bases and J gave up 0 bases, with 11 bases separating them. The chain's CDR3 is CASSLSLALSYEQYF. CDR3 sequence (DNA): TGTGCCAGCAGCTTAAGCCTAGCTCTCTCCTACGAGCAGTACTTC. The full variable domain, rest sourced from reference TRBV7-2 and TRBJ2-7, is GAGVSQSPSNKVTEKGKDVELRCDPISGHTALYWYRQSLGQGLEFLIYFQGNSAPDKSGLPSDRFSAERTGGSVSTLTIQRTQQEDSAVYLCASSLSLALSYEQYFGPGTRLTVT.

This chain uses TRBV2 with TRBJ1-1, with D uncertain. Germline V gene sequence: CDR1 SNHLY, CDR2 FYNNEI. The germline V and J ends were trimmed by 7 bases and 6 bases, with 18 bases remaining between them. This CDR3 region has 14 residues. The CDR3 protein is CASTNPLRRAEAFF. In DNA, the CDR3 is TGTGCCAGCACTAATCCACTCCGGAGGGCTGAAGCTTTCTTT.

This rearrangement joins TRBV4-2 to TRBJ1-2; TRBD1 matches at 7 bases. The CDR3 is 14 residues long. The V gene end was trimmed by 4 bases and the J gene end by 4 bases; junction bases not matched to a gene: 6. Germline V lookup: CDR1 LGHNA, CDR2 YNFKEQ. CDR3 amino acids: CASSRGTDGYGYTF. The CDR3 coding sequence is TGTGCCAGCAGCCGAGGGACAGATGGCTATGGCTACACCTTC.

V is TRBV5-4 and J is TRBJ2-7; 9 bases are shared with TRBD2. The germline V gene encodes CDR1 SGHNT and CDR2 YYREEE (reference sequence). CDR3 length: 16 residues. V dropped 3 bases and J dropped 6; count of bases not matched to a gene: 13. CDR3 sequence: CASSSGSVAGAREQYF. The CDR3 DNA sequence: TGTGCCAGCAGCTCCGGTTCCGTAGCGGGAGCCCGCGAGCAGTACTTC. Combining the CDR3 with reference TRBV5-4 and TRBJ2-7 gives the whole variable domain ETGVTQSPTHLIKTRGQQVTLRCSSQSGHNTVSWYQQALGQGPQFIFQYYREEENGRGNFPPRFSGLQFPNYSSELNVNALELDDSALYLCASSSGSVAGAREQYFGPGTRLTVT.

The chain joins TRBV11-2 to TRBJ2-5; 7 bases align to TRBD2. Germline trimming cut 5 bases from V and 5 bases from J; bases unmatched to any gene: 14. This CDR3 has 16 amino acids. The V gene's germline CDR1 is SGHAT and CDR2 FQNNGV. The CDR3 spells CASSEAWDYPGETQYF. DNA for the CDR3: TGTGCCAGCAGCGAAGCCTGGGACTACCCTGGGGAGACCCAGTACTTC.

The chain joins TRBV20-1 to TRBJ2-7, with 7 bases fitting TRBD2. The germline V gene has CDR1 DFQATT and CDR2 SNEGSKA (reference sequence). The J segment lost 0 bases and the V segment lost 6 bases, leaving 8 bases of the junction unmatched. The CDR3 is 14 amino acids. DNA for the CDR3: TGCAGTGCCGGGGACTACCAAGTCTCCTACGAGCAGTACTTC. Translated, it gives CSAGDYQVSYEQYF.

The CDR3 is CAISDPPQETQYF. The DNA for the CDR3 is TGTGCCATCAGTGACCCCCCCCAAGAGACCCAGTACTTC. The chain recombines TRBV10-3 with TRBJ2-5, with D unclear. This CDR3 region has 13 residues. V was shortened by 3 bases and J by 1 base, with 6 bases between the two germline ends. CDR1 and CDR2 from the germline V gene are ENHRY and SYGVKD.

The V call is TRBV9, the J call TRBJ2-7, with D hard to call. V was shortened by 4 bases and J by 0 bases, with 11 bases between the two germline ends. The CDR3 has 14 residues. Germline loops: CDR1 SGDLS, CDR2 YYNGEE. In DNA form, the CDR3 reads TGTGCCAGCAGCACGCAACTACACTCCTACGAGCAGTACTTC. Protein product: CASSTQLHSYEQYF.

Here the CDR3 reads CASSAFSADTQYF. The DNA of the CDR3 is TGTGCCAGCAGTGCCTTTAGCGCAGATACGCAGTATTTT. The genes are TRBV12-3 or TRBV12-4 and TRBJ2-3; a possible D gene is TRBD2 (5 bases). Trimming pared 5 bases from V and 4 bases from J, leaving 10 bases between. CDR3 size: 13 residues.

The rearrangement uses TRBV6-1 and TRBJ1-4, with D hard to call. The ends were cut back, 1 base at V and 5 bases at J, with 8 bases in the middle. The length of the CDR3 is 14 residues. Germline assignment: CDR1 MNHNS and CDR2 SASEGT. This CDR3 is CASSEVASNEKLFF. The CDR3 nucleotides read TGTGCCAGCAGTGAAGTGGCATCAAATGAAAAACTGTTTTTT.

The CDR3 reads CATTGLRPYEQYF. The CDR3 DNA is TGTGCCACCACGGGACTTCGTCCCTACGAGCAGTACTTC. The genes are TRBV6-5 and TRBJ2-7, with D possibly being TRBD2 (6 bases). The germline V gene encodes CDR1 MNHEY and CDR2 SVGAGI. The CDR3 has 13 amino acids. V was cut by 10 bases and J by 2 bases, with 15 bases left in between.

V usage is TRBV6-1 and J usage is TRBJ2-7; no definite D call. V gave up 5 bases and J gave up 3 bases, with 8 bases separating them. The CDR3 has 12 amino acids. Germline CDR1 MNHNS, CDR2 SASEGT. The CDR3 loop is CASSIMDYEQYF. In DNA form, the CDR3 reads TGTGCCAGCAGTATCATGGACTACGAGCAGTACTTC.

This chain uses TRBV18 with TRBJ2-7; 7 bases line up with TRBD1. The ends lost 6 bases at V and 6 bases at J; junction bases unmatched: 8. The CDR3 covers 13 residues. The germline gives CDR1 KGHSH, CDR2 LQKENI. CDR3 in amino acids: CASSIGQVGEQYF. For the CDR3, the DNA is TGTGCCAGCTCCATCGGACAGGTCGGCGAGCAGTACTTC. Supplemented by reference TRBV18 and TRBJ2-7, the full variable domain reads NAGVMQNPRHLVRRRGQEARLRCSPMKGHSHVYWYRQLPEEGLKFMVYLQKENIIDESGMPKERFSAEFPKEGPSILRIQQVVRGDSAAYFCASSIGQVGEQYFGPGTRLTVT.

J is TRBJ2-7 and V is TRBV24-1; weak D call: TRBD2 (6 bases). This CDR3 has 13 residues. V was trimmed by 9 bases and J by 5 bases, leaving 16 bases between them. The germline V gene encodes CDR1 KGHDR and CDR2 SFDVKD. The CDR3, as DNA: TGTGCCACCCGCGGAGGGCCTTACGACGAGCAGTACTTC. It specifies CATRGGPYDEQYF.

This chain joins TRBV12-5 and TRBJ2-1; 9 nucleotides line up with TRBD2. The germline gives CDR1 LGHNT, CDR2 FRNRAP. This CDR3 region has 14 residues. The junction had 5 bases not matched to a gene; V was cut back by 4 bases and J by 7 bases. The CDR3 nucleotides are TGTGCTAGTGGTTATGGGACTAGCCGGAATGAGCAGTTCTTC. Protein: CASGYGTSRNEQFF.

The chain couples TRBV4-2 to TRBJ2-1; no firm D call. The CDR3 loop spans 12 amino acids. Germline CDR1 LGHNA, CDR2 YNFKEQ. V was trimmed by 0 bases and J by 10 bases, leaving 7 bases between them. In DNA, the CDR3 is TGTGCCAGCAGCCAAGATCTAAGGGAGCAGTTCTTC. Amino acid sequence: CASSQDLREQFF.

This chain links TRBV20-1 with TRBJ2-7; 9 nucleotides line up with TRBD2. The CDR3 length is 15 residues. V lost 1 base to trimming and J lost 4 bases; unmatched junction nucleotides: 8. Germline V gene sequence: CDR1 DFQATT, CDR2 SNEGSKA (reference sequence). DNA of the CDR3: TGCAGTGCTAGAGCAGCGGGGGGCCGAAAGTACGAGCAGTACTTC. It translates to CSARAAGGRKYEQYF.